The 8 T cell receptor beta chains given below trace back to one sample, sequenced in a study of shared clonotypes between healthy human individuals. The data were produced by immunoSEQ multiplex PCR, yet TCRdb's version contains in-frame clones alone and is incomplete. The sample lists around 500,000 clones; 65% to 85% were seen once. The sample comprised PBMCs. These TCRs come from a middle-aged woman in good health. Some clones in this sample may be carry-over from other donors' samples.

The rearrangement joins TRBV7-9 to TRBJ2-7; 9 nucleotides line up with TRBD2. With V trimmed by 6 bases and J by 2 bases, 8 bases remained unmatched. The germline CDR1 and CDR2 sequences are SEHNR and FQNEAQ (reference sequence). The CDR3 loop spans 15 amino acids. The CDR3 DNA follows: TGTGCCAGCAGTAGACTAGCGGCGGGGACCTACGAGCAGTACTTC. Encoded protein: CASSRLAAGTYEQYF.

This clone was seen once. This chain connects TRBV18 to TRBJ2-7, with D possibly being TRBD1 (6 bases). In germline, CDR1 is KGHSH, CDR2 LQKENI. V was pared by 3 bases and J by 2 bases, with 8 bases between. This CDR3 has 13 residues. CDR3 DNA sequence: TGTGCCAGCTCACCGGACAGAGCCTACGAGCAGTACTTC. Protein product: CASSPDRAYEQYF.

On this clone: A far larger clone is one nucleotide away, so this likely arose from a read error. This rearrangement joins TRBV5-1 to TRBJ1-1; 8 bases are a match to TRBD1. V gave up 4 bases and J gave up 3 bases; unmatched junction bases: 14. The CDR3 is made up of 17 amino acids. Germline V gene sequence: CDR1 SGHRS, CDR2 YFSETQ. This CDR3 reads CASSPGTGGRSDTEAFF. For the CDR3, the DNA is TGCGCCAGCAGCCCCGGGACAGGAGGTCGGTCGGACACTGAAGCTTTCTTT.

This clone was picked up one time. The chain employs TRBV7-9 and TRBJ2-2; TRBD1 agrees at 9 bases. After removal of 5 bases from V and 1 base from J, the junction contained 11 bases not matched to a gene. CDR1 is SEHNR and CDR2 is FQNEAQ in the germline V gene (reference sequence). The CDR3 totals 18 residues. The CDR3 region is CASSRRDREKQNTGELFF. CDR3 coding DNA: TGTGCCAGCAGCCGCCGGGACAGGGAGAAACAGAACACCGGGGAGCTGTTTTTT.

This clone was picked up a small number of times. The V and J genes are TRBV7-9 and TRBJ1-5; a possible D gene is TRBD1 (6 bases). CDR3 size: 13 residues. Trimming cost V 5 bases and J 6 bases, with 11 bases left between them. Germline values: CDR1 SEHNR, CDR2 FQNEAQ (reference sequence). In DNA, the CDR3 is TGTGCCAGCAGCGAAGAGGGGGGTCAGCCCCAGCATTTT. Its protein product is CASSEEGGQPQHF. Full variable domain (remainder filled in from reference TRBV7-9 and TRBJ1-5): DTGVSQNPRHKITKRGQNVTFRCDPISEHNRLYWYRQTLGQGPEFLTYFQNEAQLEKSRLLSDRFSAERPKGSFSTLEIQRTEQGDSAMYLCASSEEGGQPQHFGDGTRLSIL.

On this clone itself: With only one base between it and a far larger clone, this is likely a read error. The rearrangement joins TRBV25-1 to TRBJ2-5, with unresolved D. The V gene's germline CDR1 is MGHDK and CDR2 SYGVNS. Trimming left V 1 base short and J 0 bases short, with 6 bases between. CDR3 length: 14 residues. CDR3 in amino acids: CASSESMDQETQYF. The CDR3 nucleotides read TGTGCCAGCAGTGAATCGATGGACCAAGAGACCCAGTACTTC.

The CDR3 sequence is CASSQRTSGSYEQYF. CDR3 nucleotide sequence: TGTGCCAGCAGCCAACGGACTAGCGGTTCCTACGAGCAGTACTTC. V usage is TRBV7-9 and J usage is TRBJ2-7, with 10 bases aligning to TRBD2. Germline V gene data show CDR1 as SEHNR and CDR2 as FQNEAQ (reference sequence). This CDR3 has 15 amino acids. With V trimmed by 5 bases and J by 1 base, 5 bases remained unmatched.

Concerning this clone: A far larger clone is one base from this, pointing to a likely read error. This chain connects TRBV5-5 to TRBJ2-7; D gene ambiguous. CDR1 SGHKS and CDR2 YYEKEE come from the germline V gene (reference sequence). This CDR3 contains 12 residues. The CDR3 is CAGSRHEGEQYF. The CDR3 nucleotides are TGTGCCGGCAGCCGACATGAAGGGGAGCAGTACTTC. Supplemented by reference TRBV5-5 and TRBJ2-7, the full variable domain reads DAGVTQSPTHLIKTRGQQVTLRCSPISGHKSVSWYQQVLGQGPQFIFQYYEKEERGRGNFPDRFSARQFPNYSSELNVNALLLGDSALYLCAGSRHEGEQYFGPGTRLTVT.